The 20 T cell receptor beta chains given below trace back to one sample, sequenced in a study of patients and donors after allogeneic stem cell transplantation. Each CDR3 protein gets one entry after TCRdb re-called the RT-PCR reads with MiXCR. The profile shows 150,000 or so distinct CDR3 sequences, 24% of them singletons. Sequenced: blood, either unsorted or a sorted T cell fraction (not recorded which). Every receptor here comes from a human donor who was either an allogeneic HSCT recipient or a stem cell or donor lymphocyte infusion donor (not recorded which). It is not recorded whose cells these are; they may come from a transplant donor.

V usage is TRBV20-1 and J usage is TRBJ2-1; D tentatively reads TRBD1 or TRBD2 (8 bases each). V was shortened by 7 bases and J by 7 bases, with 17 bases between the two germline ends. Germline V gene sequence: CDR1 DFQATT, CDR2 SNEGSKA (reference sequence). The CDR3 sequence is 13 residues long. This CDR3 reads CSVVAGTGNEQFF. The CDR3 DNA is TGCAGTGTTGTAGCGGGGACAGGTAATGAGCAGTTCTTC.

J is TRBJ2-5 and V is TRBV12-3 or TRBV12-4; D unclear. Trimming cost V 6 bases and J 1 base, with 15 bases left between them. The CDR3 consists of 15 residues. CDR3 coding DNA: TGTGCCAGCAGCCGCACCTCTTCACCCCAAGAGACCCAGTACTTC. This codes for CASSRTSSPQETQYF.

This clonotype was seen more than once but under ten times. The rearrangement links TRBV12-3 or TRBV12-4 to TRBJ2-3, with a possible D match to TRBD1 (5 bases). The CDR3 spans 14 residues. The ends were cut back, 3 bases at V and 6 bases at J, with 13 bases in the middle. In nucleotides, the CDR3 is TGTGCCAGCAGTTTCCCACAGGTTCGGGATACGCAGTATTTT. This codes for CASSFPQVRDTQYF.

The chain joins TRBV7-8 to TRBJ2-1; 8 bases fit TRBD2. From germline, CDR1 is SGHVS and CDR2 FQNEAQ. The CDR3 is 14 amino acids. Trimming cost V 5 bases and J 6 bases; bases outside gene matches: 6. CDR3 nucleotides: TGTGCCAGCAGCCCGATCGGGGGGGTCAATGAGCAGTTCTTC. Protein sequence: CASSPIGGVNEQFF.

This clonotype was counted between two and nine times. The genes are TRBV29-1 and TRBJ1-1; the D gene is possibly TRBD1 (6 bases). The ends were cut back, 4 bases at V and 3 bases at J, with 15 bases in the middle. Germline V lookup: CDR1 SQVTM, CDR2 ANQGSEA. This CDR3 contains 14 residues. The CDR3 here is CSVGGAGVYTEAFF. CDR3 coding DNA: TGCAGCGTTGGAGGGGCAGGGGTATACACTGAAGCTTTCTTT.

The CDR3: CASSSPTGAETQYF. The CDR3 nucleotides read TGTGCCAGCAGCTCGCCGACAGGTGCGGAGACCCAGTACTTC. The rearrangement links TRBV5-4 to TRBJ2-5, with a tentative D call TRBD1 (6 bases). In germline, CDR1 is SGHNT, CDR2 YYREEE (reference sequence). CDR3 length equals 14 residues. Trimming took 3 bases from V and 5 from J, leaving 14 bases between them.

The DNA of the CDR3 is TGTGCCAGCAGCTTGGGTAACACCGGGGAGCTGTTTTTT. Protein: CASSLGNTGELFF. The chain is built from TRBV5-5 and TRBJ2-2; no reliable D call. CDR3 length: 13 residues. V lost 0 bases to trimming and J lost 2 bases, with 2 bases between them. Germline V gene sequence: CDR1 SGHKS, CDR2 YYEKEE (reference sequence). Together with reference TRBV5-5 and TRBJ2-2, the CDR3 gives the full variable domain: DAGVTQSPTHLIKTRGQQVTLRCSPISGHKSVSWYQQVLGQGPQFIFQYYEKEERGRGNFPDRFSARQFPNYSSELNVNALLLGDSALYLCASSLGNTGELFFGEGSRLTVL.

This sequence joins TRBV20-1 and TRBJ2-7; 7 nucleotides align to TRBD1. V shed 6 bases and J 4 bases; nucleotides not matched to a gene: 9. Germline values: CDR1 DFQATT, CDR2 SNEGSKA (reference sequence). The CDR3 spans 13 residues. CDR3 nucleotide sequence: TGCAGTGCCGAGACCGGGACAGAATACGAGCAGTACTTC. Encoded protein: CSAETGTEYEQYF.

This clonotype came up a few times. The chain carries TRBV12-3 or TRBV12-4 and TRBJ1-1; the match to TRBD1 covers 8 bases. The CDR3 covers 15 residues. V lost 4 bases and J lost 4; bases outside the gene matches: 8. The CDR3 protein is CASSSSSGGLTEAFF. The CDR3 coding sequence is TGTGCCAGCAGTTCGTCCTCAGGGGGCCTCACTGAAGCTTTCTTT.

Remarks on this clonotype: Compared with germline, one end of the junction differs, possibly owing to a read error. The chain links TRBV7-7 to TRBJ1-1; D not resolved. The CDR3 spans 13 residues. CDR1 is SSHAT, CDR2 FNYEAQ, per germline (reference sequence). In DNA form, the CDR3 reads TGTGCTAGCAGCATCATCGAGAACACTGAAGCTTTCTTT. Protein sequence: CASSIIENTEAFF.

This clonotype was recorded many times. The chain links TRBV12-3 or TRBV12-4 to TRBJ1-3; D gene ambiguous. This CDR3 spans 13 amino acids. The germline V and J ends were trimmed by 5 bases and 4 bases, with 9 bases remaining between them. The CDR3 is CASSLMEGNTIYF. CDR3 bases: TGTGCCAGCAGTCTTATGGAGGGAAACACCATATATTTT.

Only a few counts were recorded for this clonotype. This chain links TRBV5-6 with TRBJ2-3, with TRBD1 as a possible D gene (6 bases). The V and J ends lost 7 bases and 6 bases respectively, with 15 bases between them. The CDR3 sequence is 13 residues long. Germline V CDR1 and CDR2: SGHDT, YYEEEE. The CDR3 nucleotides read TGTGCCAGCTCTACAGGGACGGCGGATACGCAGTATTTT. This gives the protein CASSTGTADTQYF.

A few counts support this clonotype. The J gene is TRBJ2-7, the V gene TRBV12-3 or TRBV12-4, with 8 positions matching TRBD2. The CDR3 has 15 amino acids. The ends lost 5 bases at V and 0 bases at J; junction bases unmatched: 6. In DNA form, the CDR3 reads TGTGCCAGCAGTGCCATCAGCGGGAGCTCCTACGAGCAGTACTTC. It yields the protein CASSAISGSSYEQYF.

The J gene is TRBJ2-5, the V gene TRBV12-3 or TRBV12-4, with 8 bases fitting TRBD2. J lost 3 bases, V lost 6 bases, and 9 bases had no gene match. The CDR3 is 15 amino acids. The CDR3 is CASRGLVDGKETQYF. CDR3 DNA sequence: TGTGCCAGCAGGGGACTAGTAGACGGAAAAGAGACCCAGTACTTC.

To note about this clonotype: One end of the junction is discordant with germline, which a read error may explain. CDR3 DNA sequence: TGCAGTGCCAGAGGAACGGGGGGGCTGGGGGATACGCAGTATTTT. Protein: CSARGTGGLGDTQYF. V usage is TRBV20-1 and J usage is TRBJ2-3, with TRBD2 identical over 8 bases. Germline lookup yields CDR1 DFQATT and CDR2 SNEGSKA (reference sequence). The CDR3 loop spans 15 amino acids.

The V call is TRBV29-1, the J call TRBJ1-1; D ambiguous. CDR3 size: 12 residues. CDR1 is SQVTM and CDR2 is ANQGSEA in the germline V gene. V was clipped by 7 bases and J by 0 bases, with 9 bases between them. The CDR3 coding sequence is TGCAGCGCTCGGGATCTGAACACTGAAGCTTTCTTT. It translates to CSARDLNTEAFF.

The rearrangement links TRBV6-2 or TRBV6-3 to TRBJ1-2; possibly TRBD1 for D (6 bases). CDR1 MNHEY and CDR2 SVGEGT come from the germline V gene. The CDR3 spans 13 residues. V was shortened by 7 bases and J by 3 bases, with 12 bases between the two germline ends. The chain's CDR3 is CASTKSGDYGYTF. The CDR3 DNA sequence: TGTGCCAGCACCAAGTCAGGGGACTATGGCTACACCTTC.

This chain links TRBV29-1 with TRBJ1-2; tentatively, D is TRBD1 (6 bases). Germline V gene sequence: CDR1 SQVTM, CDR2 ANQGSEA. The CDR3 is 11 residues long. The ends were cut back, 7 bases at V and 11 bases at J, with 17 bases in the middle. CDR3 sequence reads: CSASTGLGYTF. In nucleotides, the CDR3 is TGCAGCGCCTCAACAGGGCTGGGTTACACCTTC.

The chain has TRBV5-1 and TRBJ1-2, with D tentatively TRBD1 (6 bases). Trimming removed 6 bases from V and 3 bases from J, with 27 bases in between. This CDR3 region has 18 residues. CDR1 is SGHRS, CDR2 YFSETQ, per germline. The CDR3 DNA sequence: TGCGCCAGCAACCCCCCGGGCGGGGGGGCCGGTTTGGACTATGGCTACACCTTC. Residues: CASNPPGGGAGLDYGYTF.

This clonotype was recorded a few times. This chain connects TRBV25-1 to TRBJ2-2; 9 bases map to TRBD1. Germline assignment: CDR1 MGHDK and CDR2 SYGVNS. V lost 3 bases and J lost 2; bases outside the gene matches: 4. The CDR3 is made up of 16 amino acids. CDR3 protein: CASSEVGQGNTGELFF. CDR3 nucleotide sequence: TGTGCCAGCAGTGAGGTGGGACAGGGTAACACCGGGGAGCTGTTTTTT.